This T cell receptor beta chain comes out of a study of T cell repertoires in cytomegalovirus infection. With regard to this clonotype: The antigen remains undetermined.

TCRdb fed the reads into MiXCR, producing one record per CDR3 protein. The table includes about 300,000 distinct CDR3 sequences, 25% detected once. Study observations and caveats: The response measured ex vivo was dominated by TCR beta clonotypes (HLA-C-restricted and CMV-specific). The cumulative frequency of public TCR beta families identified carriers of CMV plus the relevant HLA.

The germline gives CDR1 SGHVT, CDR2 SQSDAQ. V lost 5 bases and J lost 8, with 11 bases in between. The CDR3 runs to 12 residues. What was sequenced was PBMCs. The chain combines TRBV7-4 with TRBJ2-3; possible D gene TRBD2, 5 bases. This receptor was identified in a human donor in good health (CMV status not recorded). Some clones in this sample may be carry-over from other donors' samples. This CDR3 is CASSLRDLTQYF. The CDR3 DNA reads as TGTGCCAGCAGCCTCCGGGATCTTACGCAGTATTTT.